A single sample gave rise to the 10 T cell receptor beta chains below, sequenced in a study of blood T cell repertoires in COVID-19. TCRdb keeps only in-frame clones here, not all; method: immunoSEQ multiplex PCR. The data show fewer than 200,000 clones, 65% to 90% seen once. The sample taken for sequencing was peripheral blood. The receptors stem from a man over 45 with active or convalescent COVID-19.

The V call is TRBV2, the J call TRBJ2-3; 10 bases are shared with TRBD2. V dropped 4 bases and J dropped 2; count of bases not matched to a gene: 3. This CDR3 has 15 amino acids. CDR1 is SNHLY and CDR2 is FYNNEI in the germline V gene. The CDR3 spells CASSGLAGATDTQYF. DNA for the CDR3: TGTGCCAGCAGTGGTCTAGCGGGGGCCACAGATACGCAGTATTTT.

This chain connects TRBV5-4 to TRBJ2-4; 10 bases match TRBD1. This CDR3 is built from 13 residues. J gave up 6 bases and V 5 bases, and 2 bases lay outside the gene matches. Looked up from germline, CDR1 is SGHNT and CDR2 is YYREEE (reference sequence). Here the CDR3 DNA reads TGTGCCAGCAGACGGACAGGGGGAAACATTCAGTACTTC. It codes for CASRRTGGNIQYF.

The chain employs TRBV6-4 and TRBJ1-6; perhaps TRBD1 as D (6 bases). Germline-derived CDR1 and CDR2 are MRHNA and SNTAGT. V was pared by 3 bases and J by 10 bases, with 13 bases between. The CDR3 loop spans 14 amino acids. The DNA for the CDR3 is TGTGCCAGCAGTGAACAGGGAGGGAGGTCACCCCTCCACTTT. Residues: CASSEQGGRSPLHF.

This clone was seen only once. The chain has TRBV11-2 and TRBJ2-1; no clear D. V gave up 4 bases and J gave up 3 bases, with 13 bases separating them. There are 15 residues in the CDR3. Germline V gene sequence: CDR1 SGHAT, CDR2 FQNNGV. This chain's CDR3 is CASSSSDGIYNEQFF. Here the CDR3 DNA reads TGTGCCAGCAGCTCAAGCGACGGAATCTACAATGAGCAGTTCTTC.

The chain combines TRBV5-1 with TRBJ2-3; a possible D gene is TRBD2 (6 bases). CDR3 length: 16 residues. Trimming took off 0 bases at V and 3 bases at J, with 14 bases between the two ends. Germline-derived CDR1 and CDR2 are SGHRS and YFSETQ. The DNA for the CDR3 is TGCGCCAGCAGCTTGGTTACGGGGGACTCGACAGATACGCAGTATTTT. It encodes CASSLVTGDSTDTQYF.

This clone has a single count. The rearrangement joins TRBV5-4 to TRBJ1-1; D might be TRBD1 (5 bases). Trimming left V 4 bases short and J 0 bases short, with 13 bases between. Germline V gene data show CDR1 as SGHNT and CDR2 as YYREEE (reference sequence). CDR3 length equals 15 residues. The CDR3 region is CASSPVGGMNTEAFF. DNA for the CDR3: TGTGCCAGCAGCCCCGTGGGGGGGATGAACACTGAAGCTTTCTTT.

J is TRBJ2-7 and V is TRBV6-1, with 11 bases fitting TRBD2. Germline CDR1 and CDR2: MNHNS and SASEGT. The V gene end was trimmed by 4 bases and the J gene end by 2 bases; junction bases not matched to a gene: 10. This CDR3 is built from 17 residues. The chain's CDR3 is CASSANLLAGGPYEQYF. For the CDR3, the DNA is TGTGCCAGCAGTGCAAATCTCCTAGCGGGGGGTCCCTACGAGCAGTACTTC.

The V and J genes are TRBV5-1 and TRBJ2-4; 8 bases line up with TRBD2. The CDR3 has 17 residues. Per the germline V gene, CDR1 is SGHRS and CDR2 is YFSETQ. J lost 0 bases, V lost 3 bases, and 8 bases had no gene match. The CDR3 sequence: CASSWFSGGVAKNIQYF. CDR3 sequence (DNA): TGCGCCAGCAGCTGGTTCAGCGGGGGAGTAGCCAAAAACATTCAGTACTTC.

V is TRBV5-1 and J is TRBJ1-5; 9 bases are a match to TRBD1. This CDR3 is 18 amino acids long. J lost 0 bases, V lost 3 bases, and 10 bases had no gene match. Germline loops: CDR1 SGHRS, CDR2 YFSETQ. In nucleotides, the CDR3 is TGCGCCAGCAGCTCCGGGACAGGGTCTGAATATAGCAATCAGCCCCAGCATTTT. This translates into CASSSGTGSEYSNQPQHF.

The gene calls are TRBV5-1 and TRBJ2-1; D may be TRBD2 (6 bases). Between the trimmed V and J ends, which lost 4 bases and 0 bases, there was a span of 11 bases. The CDR3 extends over 15 amino acids. Germline V gene lookup returns CDR1 SGHRS and CDR2 YFSETQ. The CDR3 reads CASSPRRDSYNEQFF. As DNA, the CDR3 is TGCGCCAGCAGCCCCCGGAGGGACTCCTACAATGAGCAGTTCTTC.